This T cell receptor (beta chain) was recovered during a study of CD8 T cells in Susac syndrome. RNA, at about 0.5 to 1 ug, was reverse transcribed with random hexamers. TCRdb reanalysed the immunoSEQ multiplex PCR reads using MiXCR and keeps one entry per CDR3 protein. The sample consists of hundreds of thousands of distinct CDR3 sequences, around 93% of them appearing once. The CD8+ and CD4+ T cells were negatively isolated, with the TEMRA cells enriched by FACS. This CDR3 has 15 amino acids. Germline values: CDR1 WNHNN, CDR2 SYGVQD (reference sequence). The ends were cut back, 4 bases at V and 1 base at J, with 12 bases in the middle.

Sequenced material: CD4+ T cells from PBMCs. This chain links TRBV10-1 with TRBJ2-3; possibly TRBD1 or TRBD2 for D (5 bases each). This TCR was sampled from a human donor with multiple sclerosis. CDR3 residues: CASSGGSAGTDTQYF. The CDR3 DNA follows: TGCGCCAGCAGTGGGGGGTCAGCGGGCACAGATACGCAGTATTTT.